The 20 T cell receptor beta chains presented below share a single source sample, sequenced in a study of blood T cells in healthy people across ages. Primed by a sample-barcoded 5' primer and a J-beta primer mix, a second PCR proceeded for about 6 to 12 cycles. From the 5' RACE reads, TCRdb called clonotypes with MiXCR, one entry per CDR3 protein. The repertoire has roughly 1.9 million distinct CDR3 sequences, about 39% of them found once; the top ten carry more than 20%. Sequencing was done on a sample of blood. All receptors come from a human donor in good health.

The chain joins TRBV11-2 to TRBJ2-7; D may be TRBD1 (5 bases). The CDR3 length is 14 residues. CDR1 is SGHAT and CDR2 is FQNNGV in the germline V gene. The V and J ends lost 7 bases and 1 base respectively, with 14 bases between them. This CDR3 is CASTHQGMSYEQYF. The CDR3 DNA is TGTGCCAGCACCCACCAGGGTATGTCCTACGAGCAGTACTTC.

V usage is TRBV7-2 and J usage is TRBJ2-4; 9 nucleotides align to TRBD1. The end of the DNA fits TRBJ2-7 better, so the J call may be wrong. From germline, CDR1 is SGHTA and CDR2 FQGNSA. The CDR3 loop spans 15 amino acids. This CDR3 reads CASSGSSGQGNEQYF. The CDR3 DNA reads as TGTGCCAGCAGCGGATCCTCGGGACAGGGCAACGAGCAGTACTTC.

V usage is TRBV9 and J usage is TRBJ2-1, with TRBD2 matching 8 bases. This CDR3 spans 15 amino acids. Germline CDR1 SGDLS, CDR2 YYNGEE. Unmatched junction bases numbered 3, after V lost 3 bases and J lost 1 base. CDR3 in amino acids: CASSDSGESYNEQFF. The CDR3 region has the DNA TGTGCCAGCAGCGATAGCGGGGAATCCTACAATGAGCAGTTCTTC. The whole variable domain, filled in from reference TRBV9 and TRBJ2-1, reads DSGVTQTPKHLITATGQRVTLRCSPRSGDLSVYWYQQSLDQGLQFLIQYYNGEERAKGNILERFSAQQFPDLHSELNLSSLELGDSALYFCASSDSGESYNEQFFGPGTRLTVL.

This clonotype was seen only a few times. This chain links TRBV7-9 with TRBJ1-2; 8 nucleotides match TRBD1. The CDR3 is made up of 15 amino acids. J was trimmed by 7 bases and V by 5 bases; bases with no gene match: 12. From germline, CDR1 is SEHNR and CDR2 FQNEAQ (reference sequence). The CDR3: CASSQNRGLSRGYTF. DNA for the CDR3: TGTGCCAGCAGCCAGAACAGGGGGTTATCGCGTGGCTACACCTTC.

The table lists this clonotype with a few counts. V usage is TRBV11-1 and J usage is TRBJ1-2, with D perhaps matching TRBD1 (5 bases). V lost 5 bases to trimming and J lost 8 bases, with 15 bases between them. The CDR3 contains 13 residues. CDR1 SGHAT and CDR2 FQDESV come from the germline V gene (reference sequence). The CDR3 nucleotides are TGTGCCAGCAGCGCCAGGGCCCTCGGGGGCTACACCTTC. This sequence encodes CASSARALGGYTF.

This clonotype was seen a few times. The V and J genes are TRBV4-1 and TRBJ2-1; 8 bases match TRBD2. From germline, CDR1 is MGHRA and CDR2 YSYEKL. Unmatched junction bases numbered 4, after V lost 4 bases and J lost 2 bases. This CDR3 region has 15 residues. The CDR3 protein is CASSPGGRAYNEQFF. The CDR3 nucleotides are TGCGCCAGCAGCCCGGGGGGGAGGGCCTACAATGAGCAGTTCTTC.

This chain links TRBV7-3 with TRBJ2-3; 9 bases match TRBD1. The CDR3 is 16 amino acids. V dropped 5 bases and J dropped 4; count of bases not matched to a gene: 10. Germline V CDR1 and CDR2: SGHTA, FQGTGA. Here the CDR3 reads CASSPGMTGGADTQYF. The CDR3 DNA reads TGTGCCAGCAGCCCGGGGATGACAGGGGGGGCAGATACGCAGTATTTT. The whole variable domain, filled in from reference TRBV7-3 and TRBJ2-3, reads GAGVSQTPSNKVTEKGKYVELRCDPISGHTALYWYRQSLGQGPEFLIYFQGTGAADDSGLPNDRFFAVRPEGSVSTLKIQRTERGDSAVYLCASSPGMTGGADTQYFGPGTRLTVL.

The chain combines TRBV9 with TRBJ2-3; D is perhaps TRBD1 or TRBD2 (6 bases each). The CDR3 loop spans 15 amino acids. V shed 0 bases and J shed 3 bases, with 11 bases lying between them. CDR1 and CDR2 from the germline V gene are SGDLS and YYNGEE. The CDR3 DNA sequence: TGTGCCAGCAGCGTAGTGGAGGGGGAAACAGATACGCAGTATTTT. Residues: CASSVVEGETDTQYF. Full variable domain (remainder filled in from reference TRBV9 and TRBJ2-3): DSGVTQTPKHLITATGQRVTLRCSPRSGDLSVYWYQQSLDQGLQFLIQYYNGEERAKGNILERFSAQQFPDLHSELNLSSLELGDSALYFCASSVVEGETDTQYFGPGTRLTVL.

J is TRBJ2-5 and V is TRBV9; the match to TRBD1 covers 8 bases. The J call may be mistaken, given a closer DNA end match to TRBJ2-7. The germline gives CDR1 SGDLS, CDR2 YYNGEE. The CDR3 has 15 amino acids. In nucleotides, the CDR3 is TGTACCAACAGCGTAGGTCATGGACAGGGCTACGAGCAGTACTTC. It encodes CTNSVGHGQGYEQYF.

V usage is TRBV4-3 and J usage is TRBJ1-2, with D tentatively TRBD1 (5 bases). This CDR3 is 14 amino acids long. V was cut by 4 bases and J by 6 bases, with 15 bases left in between. Germline CDR1 is LGHNA and CDR2 is YSLEER. The CDR3 DNA reads TGCGCCAGCAGCCCCCTGGGACCGAGCGATGGCTACACCTTC. This gives the protein CASSPLGPSDGYTF.

The chain carries TRBV12-3 or TRBV12-4 and TRBJ1-5; TRBD1 is a possible D gene (5 bases). The CDR3 contains 13 residues. V shed 4 bases and J shed 6 bases, with 10 bases lying between them. The CDR3 loop is CASSSRETQPQHF. The CDR3 bases are TGTGCCAGCAGTTCCAGGGAAACTCAGCCCCAGCATTTT.

The chain uses TRBV18 and TRBJ2-1, with unresolved D. V shed 6 bases and J shed 4 bases, with 16 bases lying between them. CDR1 KGHSH and CDR2 LQKENI come from the germline V gene. The CDR3 has 15 residues. The CDR3 bases are TGTGCCAGCTCCCTCATGGGCAGCTTGTACAATGAGCAGTTCTTC. Its protein product is CASSLMGSLYNEQFF.

The sample holds one count of this clonotype. V is TRBV24-1 and J is TRBJ2-3, with D perhaps matching TRBD1 (6 bases). Germline loops: CDR1 KGHDR, CDR2 SFDVKD. V was cut by 4 bases and J by 2 bases, with 12 bases left in between. CDR3 length: 15 amino acids. The CDR3 spells CATSDQDRDTDTQYF. The CDR3 DNA reads TGTGCCACCAGTGACCAGGACAGAGACACAGATACGCAGTATTTT.

This clonotype was picked up a small number of times. The chain links TRBV5-1 to TRBJ1-2; D call uncertain. Germline V CDR1 and CDR2: SGHRS, YFSETQ. V lost 2 bases to trimming and J lost 4 bases, with 12 bases between them. The CDR3 spans 14 residues. The CDR3 here is CASSLRTGVYGYTF. For the CDR3, the DNA is TGCGCCAGCAGCTTAAGGACGGGAGTCTATGGCTACACCTTC.

This clonotype has just a few counts. The V call is TRBV5-1, the J call TRBJ1-4; D remains unclear. In germline, CDR1 is SGHRS, CDR2 YFSETQ. This CDR3 comprises 16 residues. Trimming removed 0 bases at V and 6 bases at J, with 15 bases between. The CDR3 DNA is TGCGCCAGCAGCTTGGGGATGCGAACAGCTTATGAAAAACTGTTTTTT. This codes for CASSLGMRTAYEKLFF.

The CDR3 sequence is CSARGTGVYQPQHF. For the CDR3, the DNA is TGCAGTGCGCGCGGGACAGGGGTCTATCAGCCCCAGCATTTT. The chain has TRBV20-1 and TRBJ1-5; 10 nucleotides align to TRBD1. CDR1 DFQATT and CDR2 SNEGSKA come from the germline V gene (reference sequence). CDR3 length equals 14 residues. Trimming took 6 bases from V and 5 from J; bases not matched to a gene: 7.

The genes are TRBV6-2 or TRBV6-3 and TRBJ2-3; the D is unclear. Trimming stripped 4 bases from V and 4 bases from J, with 9 bases between. CDR3 size: 13 residues. Germline assignment: CDR1 MNHEY and CDR2 SVGEGT. CDR3 DNA: TGTGCCAGCAGTTCCCGTATCCCAGATACGCAGTATTTT. Translated, it gives CASSSRIPDTQYF.

The V gene is TRBV5-1, the J gene TRBJ2-7; D is perhaps TRBD1 (6 bases). Trimming took off 2 bases at V and 2 bases at J, with 11 bases between the two ends. The germline CDR1 and CDR2 sequences are SGHRS and YFSETQ. The CDR3 has 14 amino acids. CDR3 nucleotide sequence: TGCGCCAGCAGCTTTGACAGGATAGCCTACGAGCAGTACTTC. Its translation is CASSFDRIAYEQYF.

The chain couples TRBV20-1 to TRBJ2-6, with D unresolved. The CDR3 is 12 residues long. CDR1 is DFQATT, CDR2 SNEGSKA, per germline (reference sequence). Trimming took off 4 bases at V and 4 bases at J, with 5 bases between the two ends. The CDR3 here is CSAMAGANVLTF. CDR3 nucleotides: TGCAGTGCTATGGCGGGGGCCAACGTCCTGACTTTC.

This clonotype turned up a few times. The genes are TRBV20-1 and TRBJ2-7, with no clear D. Germline assignment: CDR1 DFQATT and CDR2 SNEGSKA (reference sequence). The V end lost 5 bases, the J end lost 3 bases, and 11 bases lay between the germline ends. The CDR3 covers 12 residues. The CDR3 DNA is TGCAGTGCTCCCCTGGGAATCTACGAGCAGTACTTC. Encoded protein: CSAPLGIYEQYF.